One and the same sample provided the 5 T cell receptor beta chains below, sequenced in a study of PD-1 blockade in classical Hodgkin lymphoma. Libraries were prepared by immunoSEQ multiplex PCR; TCRdb keeps only in-frame clonotypes and omits some of them. The sample has some 100,000 clones, 92% seen once; the top ten hold 2.5% to 3.5%. Exposure to brentuximab vedotin varied, and each patient had relapsed following autologous stem cell transplantation. Specimen: peripheral blood mononuclear cells (PBMCs), collected at baseline. All receptors derive from a human donor with classical Hodgkin lymphoma.

The rearrangement links TRBV6-5 to TRBJ1-4, with 9 nucleotides matching TRBD1. The CDR3 has 16 amino acids. Unmatched junction bases numbered 3, after V lost 0 bases and J lost 4 bases. Germline CDR1 is MNHEY and CDR2 is SVGAGI. CDR3 sequence reads: CASSYSGTGRNEKLFF. CDR3 DNA sequence: TGTGCCAGCAGTTACTCCGGGACAGGGCGTAATGAAAAACTGTTTTTT.

Written as DNA, the CDR3 is TGTGCCAGCTCACCAAGTGGGTACCAGAGGACCACGTTGAACACTGAAGCTTTCTTT. This translates into CASSPSGYQRTTLNTEAFF. The chain is built from TRBV18 and TRBJ1-1, with D uncertain. This CDR3 is built from 19 residues. Germline V gene lookup returns CDR1 KGHSH and CDR2 LQKENI. The ends were cut back, 2 bases at V and 0 bases at J, with 22 bases in the middle.

The V call is TRBV7-9, the J call TRBJ1-4; D not resolved. V dropped 1 base and J dropped 5 bases, with 11 bases sitting between them. This CDR3 contains 15 residues. Germline loops: CDR1 SEHNR, CDR2 FQNEAQ (reference sequence). The CDR3 DNA is TGTGCCAGCAGCTTAGGTAGGGTCTGGAATGAAAAACTGTTTTTT. Translating gives CASSLGRVWNEKLFF.

V gene TRBV4-1 combines with J gene TRBJ2-5; a weak D match, TRBD1 (6 bases). With 0 bases removed from V and 0 bases from J, the gap between germline ends came to 8 bases. The CDR3 contains 15 residues. The germline V gene encodes CDR1 MGHRA and CDR2 YSYEKL. The CDR3 protein is CASSQEGTNQETQYF. DNA for the CDR3: TGCGCCAGCAGCCAAGAAGGGACAAACCAAGAGACCCAGTACTTC.

In this sample, this clone turned up a few times. V gene TRBV30 combines with J gene TRBJ1-3; 7 nucleotides agree with TRBD1. Trimming at V came to 2 bases and at J to 3 bases, leaving 1 base not matched to a gene. This CDR3 spans 13 amino acids. Looked up from germline, CDR1 is GTSNPN and CDR2 is SVGIG (reference sequence). This CDR3 is CAWSRDSGNTIYF. The CDR3 DNA follows: TGTGCCTGGAGTCGGGACAGTGGAAACACCATATATTTT.